The clone carrying this TCR beta chain was detected only once. Libraries were prepared by immunoSEQ multiplex PCR; TCRdb keeps only in-frame clonotypes and omits some of them. The table has a few hundred thousand clones, about nine tenths seen once. The data originate from a study of blood T cell repertoires in COVID-19. Study-level background: From the United States, Italy and Spain came samples of acute and convalescent COVID-19. Nucleic acid was either cDNA or gDNA, and it came from T cells, B-cell-depleted T cells, or PBMCs.

V was cut by 5 bases and J by 4 bases, with 11 bases left in between. CDR1 and CDR2 (germline): LNHNV, YYDKDF (reference sequence). This CDR3 is built from 13 residues. Sequencing was carried out using peripheral blood. The sequence derives from a woman in her forties or fifties with acute or convalescent COVID-19. V usage is TRBV15 and J usage is TRBJ1-1; D possibly corresponds to TRBD1 (5 bases). CDR3 sequence reads: CATSGRGGTEAFF. The CDR3 DNA follows: TGTGCCACCAGCGGTCGGGGGGGCACTGAAGCTTTCTTT.